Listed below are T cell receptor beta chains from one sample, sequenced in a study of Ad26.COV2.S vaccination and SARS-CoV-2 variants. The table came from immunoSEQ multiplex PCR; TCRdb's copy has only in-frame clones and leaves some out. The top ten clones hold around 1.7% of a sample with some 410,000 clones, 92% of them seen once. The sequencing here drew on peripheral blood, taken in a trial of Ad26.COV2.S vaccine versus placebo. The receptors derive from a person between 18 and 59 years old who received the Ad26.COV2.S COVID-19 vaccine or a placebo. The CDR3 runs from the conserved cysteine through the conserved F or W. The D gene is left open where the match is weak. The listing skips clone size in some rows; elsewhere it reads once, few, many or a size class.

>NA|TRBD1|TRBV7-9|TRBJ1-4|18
CASSSTSTRTGVNEKLFF
TGTGCCAGCAGCTCCACTTCTACGCGGACAGGGGTGAATGAAAAACTGTTTTTT
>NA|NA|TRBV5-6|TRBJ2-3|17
CASSDTTESLHSDTQYF
TGTGCCAGCAGCGATACGACCGAGAGCTTACACTCAGATACGCAGTATTTT
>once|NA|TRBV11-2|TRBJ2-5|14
CASSFTPGVETQYF
TGTGCCAGCAGCTTCACTCCCGGGGTAGAGACCCAGTACTTC
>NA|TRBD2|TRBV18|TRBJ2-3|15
CASSPPSGGTDTQYF
TGTGCCAGCTCACCCCCTAGCGGGGGCACAGATACGCAGTATTTT
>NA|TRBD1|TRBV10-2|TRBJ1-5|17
CASSPGVQGASNQPQHF
TGCGCCAGCAGTCCTGGTGTGCAGGGGGCGAGCAATCAGCCCCAGCATTTT
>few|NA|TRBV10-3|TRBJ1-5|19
CAISESLLGGGNINQPQHF
TGTGCCATCAGTGAGTCCCTGCTGGGGGGGGGCAATATCAATCAGCCCCAGCATTTT
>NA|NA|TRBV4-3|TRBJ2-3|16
CASSQERASVTDTQYF
TGCGCCAGCAGCCAAGAAAGAGCTAGCGTCACAGATACGCAGTATTTT
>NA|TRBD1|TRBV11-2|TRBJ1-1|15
CASSLGGQANTEAFF
TGTGCCAGCAGCTTAGGGGGACAGGCGAACACTGAAGCTTTCTTT
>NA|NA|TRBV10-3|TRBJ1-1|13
CAISDREDTEAFF
TGTGCCATCAGTGACAGGGAGGACACTGAAGCTTTCTTT
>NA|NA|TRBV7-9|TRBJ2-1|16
CASSFGAGGSRNEQFF
TGTGCCAGCAGCTTTGGGGCCGGAGGTAGCCGCAATGAGCAGTTCTTC
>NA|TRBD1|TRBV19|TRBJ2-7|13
CASSRQGRYEQYF
TGTGCCAGTAGCAGACAGGGGAGGTACGAGCAGTACTTC
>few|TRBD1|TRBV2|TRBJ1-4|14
CASSEWTGPGKLFF
TGTGCCAGCAGTGAATGGACAGGCCCTGGAAAACTGTTTTTT
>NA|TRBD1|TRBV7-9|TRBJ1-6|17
CASSLGVGGQGLSPLHF
TGTGCCAGCAGCTTAGGGGTTGGGGGACAGGGGCTTTCACCCCTCCACTTT
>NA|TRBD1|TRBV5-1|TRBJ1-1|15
CASSLVQGVSTEAFF
TGCGCCAGCAGCTTGGTACAGGGGGTTAGCACTGAAGCTTTCTTT
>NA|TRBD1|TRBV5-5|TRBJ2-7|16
CASSSGIGTGGYEQYF
TGTGCCAGCAGCTCCGGAATAGGGACAGGGGGCTACGAGCAGTACTTC
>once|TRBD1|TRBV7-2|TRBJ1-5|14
CASSPQGFSQPQHF
TGTGCCAGCAGCCCACAGGGGTTTAGTCAGCCCCAGCATTTT
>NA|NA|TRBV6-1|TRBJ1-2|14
CASSERGQGFGYTF
TGTGCCAGCAGTGAACGGGGGCAGGGGTTTGGCTACACCTTC
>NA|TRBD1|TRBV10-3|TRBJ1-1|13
CAISESDRVKAFF
TGTGCCATCAGTGAGTCCGACAGGGTGAAAGCTTTCTTT
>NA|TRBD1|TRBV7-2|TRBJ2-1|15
CASSYDRGVYNEQFF
TGTGCCAGCAGCTACGACAGGGGTGTATACAATGAGCAGTTCTTC
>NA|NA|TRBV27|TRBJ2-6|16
CASSSAKSSGANVLTF
TGTGCCAGCAGTTCCGCGAAGAGCTCTGGGGCCAACGTCCTGACTTTC
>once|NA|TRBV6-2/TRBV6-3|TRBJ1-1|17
CASSYPYPDRRNTEAFF
TGTGCCAGCAGTTACCCATACCCAGACAGACGGAACACTGAAGCTTTCTTT
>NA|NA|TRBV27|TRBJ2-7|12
CASSPGVGEQYF
TGTGCCAGCAGTCCAGGGGTTGGCGAGCAGTACTTC
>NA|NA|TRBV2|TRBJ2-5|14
CASSELPRQETQYF
TGTGCCAGCAGTGAATTGCCTAGGCAAGAGACCCAGTACTTC
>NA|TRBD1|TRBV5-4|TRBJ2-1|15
CASRPRDSLYNEQFF
TGTGCCAGCAGACCCCGGGACAGCCTTTACAATGAGCAGTTCTTC
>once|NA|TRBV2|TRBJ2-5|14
CASSEAGDQETQYF
TGTGCCAGCAGTGAAGCCGGGGACCAAGAGACCCAGTACTTC
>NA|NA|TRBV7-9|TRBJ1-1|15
CASSLVTGRNTEAFF
TGTGCCAGCAGCTTAGTGACGGGTAGGAACACTGAAGCTTTCTTT
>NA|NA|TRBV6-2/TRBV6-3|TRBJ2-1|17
CASSYGEEGIPDNEQFF
TGTGCCAGCAGTTACGGGGAGGAGGGGATACCTGACAATGAGCAGTTCTTC
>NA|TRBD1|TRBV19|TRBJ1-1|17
CASSLGTGGLERAAAFF
TGTGCCAGTAGCCTCGGGACAGGGGGCTTGGAGAGAGCGGCGGCTTTCTTT
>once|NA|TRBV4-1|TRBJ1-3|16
CASSQDGTNSGNTIYF
TGCGCCAGCAGCCAAGATGGGACCAACTCTGGAAACACCATATATTTT
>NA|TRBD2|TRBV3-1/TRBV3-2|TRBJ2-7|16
CASSQAQLAENYEQYF
TGTGCCAGCAGCCAAGCACAGCTAGCGGAAAACTACGAGCAGTACTTC
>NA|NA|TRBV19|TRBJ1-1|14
CASSVPGSLTEAFF
TGTGCCAGTAGTGTCCCGGGGTCCTTAACTGAAGCTTTCTTT
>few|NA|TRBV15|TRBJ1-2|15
CATSRDRRRYSGYTF
TGTGCCACCAGCAGAGATAGGCGTAGGTATAGTGGCTACACCTTC
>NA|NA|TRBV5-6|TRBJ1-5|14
CASSGRLWNQPQHF
TGTGCCAGCAGCGGACGATTGTGGAATCAGCCCCAGCATTTT
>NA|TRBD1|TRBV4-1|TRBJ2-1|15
CASSQGTGSYNEQFF
TGCGCCAGCAGCCAGGGGACAGGCTCCTACAATGAGCAGTTCTTC
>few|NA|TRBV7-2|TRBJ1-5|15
CASSLAVQQNQPQHF
TGTGCCAGCAGCTTAGCGGTCCAGCAGAATCAGCCCCAGCATTTT
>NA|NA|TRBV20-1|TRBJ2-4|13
CSASGVGGNIQYF
TGCAGTGCTAGTGGAGTAGGTGGAAACATTCAGTACTTC
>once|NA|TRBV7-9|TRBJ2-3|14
CASCLLVVADTQYF
TGTGCCAGCTGCCTCTTGGTGGTGGCAGATACGCAGTATTTT
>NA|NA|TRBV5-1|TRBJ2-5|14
CASSLALSQETQYF
TGCGCCAGCAGCTTGGCCTTGTCCCAAGAGACCCAGTACTTC
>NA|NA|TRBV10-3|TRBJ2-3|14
CATRQAMNTDTQYF
TGTGCCACCCGACAGGCCATGAATACAGATACGCAGTATTTT
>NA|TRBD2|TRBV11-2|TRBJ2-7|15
CASSAKYSGTYEQYF
TGTGCCAGCAGCGCAAAATATAGCGGGACCTACGAGCAGTACTTC
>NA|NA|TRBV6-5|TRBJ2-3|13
CASNRSYTDTQYF
TGTGCCAGCAACCGCTCATACACAGATACGCAGTATTTT
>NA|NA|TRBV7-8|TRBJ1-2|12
CASSPRGYGYTF
TGTGCCAGCAGCCCCCGTGGTTATGGCTACACCTTC
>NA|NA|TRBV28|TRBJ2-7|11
CASIFAENRYF
TGTGCCAGCATATTCGCTGAGAATCGGTACTTC
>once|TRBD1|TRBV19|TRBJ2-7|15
CASSITTGGKYEQYF
TGTGCCAGTAGTATAACGACAGGGGGAAAGTACGAGCAGTACTTC
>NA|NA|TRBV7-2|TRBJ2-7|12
CASSLNWGEQYF
TGTGCCAGCAGCTTAAACTGGGGGGAGCAGTACTTC
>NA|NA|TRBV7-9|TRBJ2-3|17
CASSLYGVRTRTDTQYF
TGTGCCAGCAGCTTATATGGGGTACGCACTCGCACAGATACGCAGTATTTT
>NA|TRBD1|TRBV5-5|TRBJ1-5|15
CASSPGDRGNQPQHF
TGTGCCAGCAGCCCAGGGGACAGGGGAAATCAGCCCCAGCATTTT
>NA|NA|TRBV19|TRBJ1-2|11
CASTHWSGYTF
TGTGCCAGTACACACTGGAGTGGCTACACCTTC